The clone carrying this TCR beta chain has ten or more counts. The data originate from a study of human T cells and chemical hapten exposure. Study overall: Patch tests put 0.01% DPC on the upper back, read at 6 days. Mainly, slight library volume differences in the pool made TCR yields vary.

Stated time point: patch test 1, 2 weeks after DPC sensitization. Treatment of the sample: therapeutic diphenylcyclopropenone sensitization with weekly scalp DPC. Ahead of applying each patch test, blood was sampled. In TCRdb, the RACE reads were re-called with MiXCR into one record per CDR3 protein. The data show 65,000 to 85,000 distinct CDR3 sequences, with 12% seen just once and 3.5% held by the top ten. V was pared by 2 bases and J by 2 bases, with 11 bases between. Germline V lookup: CDR1 SGHTA, CDR2 FQGNSA. The CDR3 has 15 residues. The chain recombines TRBV7-2 with TRBJ2-3; D perhaps matches TRBD1 (6 bases). The clonotype originates from a woman aged 60-75 years with alopecia areata. Some clones in this sample may be carry-over from other donors' samples. Sample: whole blood, taken in connection with sensitization to the hapten diphenylcyclopropenone (DPC). The CDR3 sequence is CASSLPGHNTDTQYF. The DNA for the CDR3 is TGTGCCAGCAGCTTACCGGGACACAACACAGATACGCAGTATTTT.